These T cell receptor beta chains were read from a single sample in a study of blood T cell repertoires in COVID-19. The assay was immunoSEQ multiplex PCR, and TCRdb's table has in-frame clones only and misses some. The sample lists around 380,000 clones, about 87% occurring once. Sample: PBMCs or T cells enriched from blood (not recorded which). These receptors all come from a man younger than 45 who had recovered from COVID-19. CDR3s include the opening cysteine and the closing phenylalanine or tryptophan.

cdr3_aa	v_call	j_call
CASSPGTRGYEQYF	TRBV6-6	TRBJ2-7
CASSATETQDEQFF	TRBV19	TRBJ2-1
CASSIAREGSQPQHF	TRBV19	TRBJ1-5
CASSFRTSGGQYEQYF	TRBV11-3	TRBJ2-7
CASSLEDARAGNTIYF	TRBV28	TRBJ1-3
CAWSLHGGSEKLFF	TRBV30	TRBJ1-4
CASSSQGVAPFF	TRBV7-2	TRBJ1-1
CASRTGISSTDTQYF	TRBV25-1	TRBJ2-3
CASSSQTGRETQYF	TRBV7-2	TRBJ2-5
CASSYVRDPDAQPGEDTQYF	TRBV6-2/TRBV6-3	TRBJ2-3
CASRTHGGETQYF	TRBV7-9	TRBJ2-5
CASSQRGLAGYIQYF	TRBV4-1	TRBJ2-4
CASNLDRGVAYGYTF	TRBV6-5	TRBJ1-2
CASSEQGYEKLFF	TRBV19	TRBJ1-4
CASTGQGNTEAFF	TRBV27	TRBJ1-1
CASSQWGVNYGYTF	TRBV14	TRBJ1-2
CASSLDLGFDEQFF	TRBV11-1	TRBJ2-1
CAISPSTGPSGNTIYF	TRBV10-3	TRBJ1-3
CASSTPRGAITYEQYF	TRBV4-1	TRBJ2-7
CASKMALQETQYF	TRBV6-5	TRBJ2-5
CASSVSASGGTDTQYF	TRBV9	TRBJ2-3
CATSEPTGTHEQYF	TRBV24-1	TRBJ2-7
CASNRDRGLNQPQHF	TRBV2	TRBJ1-5
CASSRVSGTEAFF	TRBV7-6	TRBJ1-1
CASSPGSGTVMNTEAFF	TRBV9	TRBJ1-1
CASSSQGVLSGNTIYF	TRBV7-2	TRBJ1-3